Presented here are 9 T cell receptor beta chains from one specimen sequenced in a study of Tregs in tolerant kidney transplant recipients (dated by TCRdb to between 2019 and 2020). What this sample's time point label stands for: blood sample drawn before combined kidney and bone marrow transplant. Library preparation was by the immunoSEQ multiplex PCR assay. TCRdb retrieved this table from immuneACCESS and kept in-frame rearrangements only. Not all clones are present; in checked studies, unresolved V genes account for under half, and no reason is known for the remainder. The sample has several thousand clones on record, over 75% of them singletons. The top ten constitute about 1.6% of the sample. The material sequenced was Tregs from blood, taken before the transplant. These receptors all come from a human donor who received a combined kidney and bone marrow transplant.

J is TRBJ1-5 and V is TRBV27; possibly TRBD1 for D (6 bases). Trimming removed 5 bases from V and 3 bases from J, with 14 bases in between. Germline CDR1 is MNHEY and CDR2 is SMNVEV (reference sequence). CDR3 length: 15 amino acids. CDR3 coding DNA: TGTGCCAGCAGTCCAACGACAGGAACCAATCAGCCCCAGCATTTT. This sequence encodes CASSPTTGTNQPQHF.

This clone was counted between two and nine times. This chain uses TRBV5-1 with TRBJ2-2, with D possibly TRBD2 on 5 matching bases. V was cut by 4 bases and J by 4 bases, with 11 bases left in between. CDR1 is SGHRS and CDR2 is YFSETQ in the germline V gene. There are 14 residues in the CDR3. The CDR3: CASSTGWGTGELFF. CDR3 in DNA: TGCGCCAGCAGCACGGGGTGGGGCACCGGGGAGCTGTTTTTT.

The rearrangement joins TRBV4-2 to TRBJ2-2; 14 positions match TRBD2. This CDR3 contains 17 residues. The trim removed 2 bases at V and 4 bases at J, leaving 3 bases unmatched. In germline, CDR1 is LGHNA, CDR2 YNFKEQ. The CDR3 is CASSQQGTSGGTGELFF. The CDR3 DNA reads TGTGCCAGCAGCCAACAAGGGACTAGCGGGGGCACCGGGGAGCTGTTTTTT.

Here the CDR3 reads CASSVGMAGGLTDTQYF. The CDR3 coding sequence is TGTGCCAGCAGCGTAGGTATGGCGGGAGGGTTGACAGATACGCAGTATTTT. The chain is built from TRBV9 and TRBJ2-3, with 9 bases aligning to TRBD2. CDR3 length: 17 amino acids. J lost 3 bases, V lost 0 bases, and 8 bases had no gene match. Germline V lookup: CDR1 SGDLS, CDR2 YYNGEE. Complete variable domain (other parts from reference TRBV9 and TRBJ2-3): DSGVTQTPKHLITATGQRVTLRCSPRSGDLSVYWYQQSLDQGLQFLIQYYNGEERAKGNILERFSAQQFPDLHSELNLSSLELGDSALYFCASSVGMAGGLTDTQYFGPGTRLTVL.

This clone has just one count. The rearrangement links TRBV6-1 to TRBJ2-7, with D possibly matching TRBD2 (6 bases). The CDR3 sequence is 16 residues long. The V and J ends lost 2 bases and 3 bases respectively, with 17 bases between them. Germline values: CDR1 MNHNS, CDR2 SASEGT. CDR3 DNA sequence: TGTGCCAGCAGTGAATCGGGCAGCGGGCTTTTCTACGAGCAGTACTTC. The encoded protein is CASSESGSGLFYEQYF.

The rearrangement uses TRBV6-1 and TRBJ2-7, with 10 positions matching TRBD1. V shed 6 bases and J 8 bases; nucleotides not matched to a gene: 10. Per the germline V gene, CDR1 is MNHNS and CDR2 is SASEGT. The CDR3 length is 14 residues. The chain's CDR3 is CASRASGQGNKQYF. The CDR3 DNA follows: TGTGCCAGCAGGGCTTCGGGACAGGGGAACAAGCAGTACTTC.

The chain combines TRBV29-1 with TRBJ1-1, with a possible D match to TRBD1 (5 bases). Germline assignment: CDR1 SQVTM and CDR2 ANQGSEA. V gave up 4 bases and J gave up 4 bases, with 13 bases separating them. The CDR3 has 13 residues. The CDR3: CSVGAGLFTEAFF. The CDR3 coding sequence is TGCAGCGTTGGGGCAGGGTTGTTCACTGAAGCTTTCTTT.

V and J are TRBV5-4 and TRBJ2-7; 11 bases agree with TRBD2. V trimming: 4 bases; J trimming: 9 bases; junction bases outside the gene matches: 12. This CDR3 spans 15 amino acids. CDR1 is SGHNT, CDR2 YYREEE, per germline (reference sequence). CDR3 DNA sequence: TGTGCCAGCAGCCTCGGACTAGCGGGTGCTTCAGGGCAGTACTTC. Translating it yields CASSLGLAGASGQYF. The complete variable domain, with remaining parts taken from reference TRBV5-4 and TRBJ2-7, reads ETGVTQSPTHLIKTRGQQVTLRCSSQSGHNTVSWYQQALGQGPQFIFQYYREEENGRGNFPPRFSGLQFPNYSSELNVNALELDDSALYLCASSLGLAGASGQYFGPGTRLTVT.

This clone was seen just once. The rearrangement uses TRBV25-1 and TRBJ2-7; 8 nucleotides line up with TRBD2. Losses at the gene ends were 4 bases for V and 2 bases for J; bases not matched to a gene: 4. Germline V lookup: CDR1 MGHDK, CDR2 SYGVNS. CDR3 length: 14 amino acids. Written as DNA, the CDR3 is TGTGCCAGCAGTGCCGCGGGAGGAACCTACGAGCAGTACTTC. Residues: CASSAAGGTYEQYF.